The present T cell receptor beta chain was sequenced within a study of blood T cell repertoires in COVID-19. This CDR3 comprises 16 residues. Germline lookup yields CDR1 SGHTA and CDR2 FQGTGA. V gave up 4 bases and J gave up 1 base; unmatched junction bases: 3. Cohort placement rested on clinical history that participants reported themselves. As originally analysed: By means of reference gene primer amplification, nucleated cell counts were estimated. Assay used: immunoSEQ multiplex PCR; TCRdb lists only in-frame clones, some missing. The DNA gave D and trimming, while V, J and clone size come from that table. Here the sample spans 150,000 to 200,000 clones, 80% being singletons.

The sequence came from a man aged 35-49 years who had recovered from COVID-19. The sequencing sample was made of PBMCs or T cells enriched from blood (not recorded which). The V call is TRBV7-3, the J call TRBJ2-3; 12 bases align to TRBD2. The CDR3 protein is CASSSRLAGGTDTQYF. In DNA form, the CDR3 reads TGTGCCAGCAGCTCCAGACTAGCGGGGGGCACAGATACGCAGTATTTT.